The sequence of this T cell receptor (beta chain) was determined in a study of blood T cell repertoires in COVID-19. The assay was immunoSEQ multiplex PCR, and TCRdb's table has in-frame clones only and misses some. Among 430,000 or so clones listed, more than 75% were seen once. The CDR3 runs 17 residues. Between the trimmed V and J ends, which lost 3 bases and 0 bases, there was a span of 15 bases. The germline V gene has CDR1 KGHSH and CDR2 LQKENI. This chain links TRBV18 with TRBJ1-3; D uncertain. The sample consisted of PBMCs or T cells enriched from blood (not recorded which). The receptor was derived from a woman between 40 and 50 years old who had recovered from COVID-19. As DNA, the CDR3 is TGTGCCAGCTCACCTCGGGGTTCCCCGGGCTCTGGAAACACCATATATTTT. This sequence encodes CASSPRGSPGSGNTIYF. Using reference TRBV18 and TRBJ1-3 for the parts outside the CDR3, the full variable domain is NAGVMQNPRHLVRRRGQEARLRCSPMKGHSHVYWYRQLPEEGLKFMVYLQKENIIDESGMPKERFSAEFPKEGPSILRIQQVVRGDSAAYFCASSPRGSPGSGNTIYFGEGSWLTVV.